What follows are 17 T cell receptor beta chains derived from one specimen sequenced in a study of cytomegalovirus exposure and HLA in healthy donors. The PCR employed 60 Vbeta primers together with 13 Jbeta primers. Data came from immunoSEQ multiplex PCR; TCRdb stores just in-frame clones and leaves some out. Of under 200,000 clones listed, around 67% were seen once; the top ten hold 4% to 5.5%. Sequencing was done on a sample of PBMCs. These TCRs come from a young woman in good health and CMV-seropositive.

The chain has TRBV25-1 and TRBJ1-2; D is undetermined. Per germline, CDR1 MGHDK and CDR2 SYGVNS. The CDR3 length is 11 residues. Trimming shortened V by 2 bases and J by 6 bases, and 4 bases separated the two germline ends. CDR3 loop: CASSEVDGYTF. CDR3 sequence (DNA): TGTGCCAGCAGTGAAGTCGATGGCTACACCTTC.

This sequence joins TRBV7-6 and TRBJ2-5; TRBD2 aligns across 12 bases. Germline lookup yields CDR1 SGHVS and CDR2 FNYEAQ. The CDR3 is 14 residues long. The trim removed 6 bases at V and 4 bases at J, leaving 3 bases unmatched. CDR3 region: CASRPGLAGETQYF. In DNA form, the CDR3 reads TGTGCCAGCAGACCGGGACTAGCGGGAGAGACCCAGTACTTC.

The chain combines TRBV7-8 with TRBJ2-7; 7 bases fit TRBD2. Germline assignment: CDR1 SGHVS and CDR2 FQNEAQ. The CDR3 runs to 15 residues. J was trimmed by 1 base and V by 8 bases; bases with no gene match: 11. The CDR3 is CASGPKRDRSYEQYF. As DNA, the CDR3 is TGTGCCAGCGGTCCGAAGCGGGATCGATCCTACGAGCAGTACTTC.

This clone has more than one count but fewer than ten. The chain combines TRBV28 with TRBJ2-3; D gene unclear. The germline gives CDR1 MDHEN, CDR2 SYDVKM. V lost 1 base, J lost 0 bases, and 8 bases lay in between. This CDR3 contains 15 residues. The CDR3 is CASSLSLSSTDTQYF. The CDR3 DNA reads as TGTGCCAGCAGTTTATCCCTTTCTAGCACAGATACGCAGTATTTT. The full variable domain, rest sourced from reference TRBV28 and TRBJ2-3, is DVKVTQSSRYLVKRTGEKVFLECVQDMDHENMFWYRQDPGLGLRLIYFSYDVKMKEKGDIPEGYSVSREKKERFSLILESASTNQTSMYLCASSLSLSSTDTQYFGPGTRLTVL.

The chain joins TRBV10-2 to TRBJ1-1; D gene unclear. The ends were cut back, 6 bases at V and 3 bases at J, with 5 bases in the middle. From germline, CDR1 is WSHSY and CDR2 SAAADI. The CDR3 is 11 residues long. CDR3 DNA: TGCGCCAGCAGGTCCTACACTGAAGCTTTCTTT. Its protein is CASRSYTEAFF.

The sample holds one count of this clone. This chain connects TRBV30 to TRBJ2-7; 9 nucleotides agree with TRBD1. V gave up 4 bases and J gave up 3 bases; unmatched junction bases: 7. The CDR3 is made up of 14 amino acids. The germline V gene has CDR1 GTSNPN and CDR2 SVGIG (reference sequence). CDR3: CAWTRPGQGYEQYF. CDR3 DNA sequence: TGTGCCTGGACCAGACCGGGACAGGGCTACGAGCAGTACTTC. Full variable domain (missing parts from reference TRBV30 and TRBJ2-7): SQTIHQWPATLVQPVGSPLSLECTVEGTSNPNLYWYRQAAGRGLQLLFYSVGIGQISSEVPQNLSASRPQDRQFILSSKKLLLSDSGFYLCAWTRPGQGYEQYFGPGTRLTVT.

The sample holds a few counts of this clone. V is TRBV4-1 and J is TRBJ1-3; D may be TRBD1 (5 bases). This CDR3 contains 17 residues. The V gene lost 0 bases and the J gene lost 0 bases, with 12 bases spanning the gap. The V gene's germline CDR1 is MGHRA and CDR2 YSYEKL. As DNA, the CDR3 is TGCGCCAGCAGCCAAGAGGGGCAGGCTCACTCTGGAAACACCATATATTTT. Its protein product is CASSQEGQAHSGNTIYF.

The genes are TRBV10-3 and TRBJ2-7; D possibly corresponds to TRBD1 (5 bases). V gave up 6 bases and J gave up 4 bases, with 10 bases separating them. The CDR3 runs 12 residues. Germline-derived CDR1 and CDR2 are ENHRY and SYGVKD. The CDR3 DNA sequence: TGTGCCATCAGGCAAGGGGAATACGAGCAGTACTTC. Translated, it gives CAIRQGEYEQYF.

The genes are TRBV30 and TRBJ1-2, with TRBD1 matching 7 bases. Germline lookup yields CDR1 GTSNPN and CDR2 SVGIG (reference sequence). The length of the CDR3 is 13 residues. V shed 2 bases, J shed 4 bases, and the junction held 4 bases outside the gene matches. The chain's CDR3 is CAWSSGGIYGYTF. The DNA of the CDR3 is TGTGCCTGGAGTTCAGGGGGAATCTATGGCTACACCTTC. The full variable domain, with the rest looked up from reference TRBV30 and TRBJ1-2, is SQTIHQWPATLVQPVGSPLSLECTVEGTSNPNLYWYRQAAGRGLQLLFYSVGIGQISSEVPQNLSASRPQDRQFILSSKKLLLSDSGFYLCAWSSGGIYGYTFGSGTRLTVV.

The chain carries TRBV30 and TRBJ1-4; 7 bases line up with TRBD1. Germline lookup yields CDR1 GTSNPN and CDR2 SVGIG (reference sequence). Trimming cost V 5 bases and J 4 bases; bases outside gene matches: 7. This CDR3 spans 14 amino acids. The CDR3 here is CAWAKQGLNEKLFF. The CDR3 DNA reads TGTGCCTGGGCTAAACAGGGGCTTAATGAAAAACTGTTTTTT.

In regard to this clone: Mismatch with germline at one junction end may stem from a read error. This chain joins TRBV7-7 and TRBJ2-5, with unresolved D. Germline V gene data show CDR1 as SSHAT and CDR2 as FNYEAQ (reference sequence). The CDR3 sequence is 13 residues long. The CDR3 bases are TGTGCTAGCAGCTCATCCCCGATTACGGCCCAGTACTTC. This sequence encodes CASSSSPITAQYF.

The V and J genes are TRBV15 and TRBJ2-1; D unresolved. Germline CDR1 LNHNV, CDR2 YYDKDF (reference sequence). Trimming stripped 1 base from V and 9 bases from J, with 10 bases between. The CDR3 consists of 13 residues. DNA of the CDR3: TGTGCCACCAGCAGAGTATTTGACATTGAGCAGTTCTTC. This codes for CATSRVFDIEQFF.

There are a few counts of this clone. The chain uses TRBV19 and TRBJ2-6; D is unclear. The germline V gene has CDR1 LNHDA and CDR2 SQIVND (reference sequence). Between the trimmed V and J ends, which lost 5 bases and 1 base, there was a span of 6 bases. The CDR3 has 14 residues. Written as DNA, the CDR3 is TGTGCCAGTAGTTCCGGGTCTGGGGCCAACGTCCTGACTTTC. It encodes CASSSGSGANVLTF.

The rearrangement joins TRBV6-5 to TRBJ1-5, with a tentative D call TRBD1 (5 bases). CDR3 length: 13 residues. Trimming took off 7 bases at V and 7 bases at J, with 14 bases between the two ends. Germline loops: CDR1 MNHEY, CDR2 SVGAGI. CDR3 amino acids: CASTPPGQQPQHF. The CDR3 nucleotides are TGTGCCAGCACCCCCCCAGGGCAGCAGCCCCAGCATTTT.

The chain has TRBV5-4 and TRBJ2-7; 10 bases are shared with TRBD2. CDR3 length: 17 amino acids. J gave up 3 bases and V 0 bases, and 9 bases lay outside the gene matches. The germline V gene encodes CDR1 SGHNT and CDR2 YYREEE (reference sequence). This CDR3 is CASSLAGSGGPYYEQYF. As DNA, the CDR3 is TGTGCCAGCAGCTTGGCTGGTAGCGGGGGGCCATACTACGAGCAGTACTTC. Complete variable domain (other parts from reference TRBV5-4 and TRBJ2-7): ETGVTQSPTHLIKTRGQQVTLRCSSQSGHNTVSWYQQALGQGPQFIFQYYREEENGRGNFPPRFSGLQFPNYSSELNVNALELDDSALYLCASSLAGSGGPYYEQYFGPGTRLTVT.

The chain's CDR3 is CASSPRTGLYYGYTF. Here the CDR3 DNA reads TGTGCCAGCAGTCCCCGGACAGGGCTTTACTATGGCTACACCTTC. The chain couples TRBV27 to TRBJ1-2; 8 bases are shared with TRBD1. The V and J ends lost 5 bases and 3 bases, in that order; junction bases with no gene match: 8. The CDR3 spans 15 residues. Per germline, CDR1 MNHEY and CDR2 SMNVEV (reference sequence).

This clone was detected once. The chain uses TRBV30 and TRBJ2-1; 8 bases fit TRBD1. The ends lost 4 bases at V and 9 bases at J; junction bases unmatched: 8. Germline loops: CDR1 GTSNPN, CDR2 SVGIG (reference sequence). The CDR3 has 13 amino acids. The chain's CDR3 is CAWTLGTGGEQFF. The CDR3 nucleotides are TGTGCCTGGACCCTAGGGACAGGCGGTGAGCAGTTCTTC. Looking up the rest from reference TRBV30 and TRBJ2-1 gives the full variable domain: SQTIHQWPATLVQPVGSPLSLECTVEGTSNPNLYWYRQAAGRGLQLLFYSVGIGQISSEVPQNLSASRPQDRQFILSSKKLLLSDSGFYLCAWTLGTGGEQFFGPGTRLTVL.